This TCR beta chain originates from a study of T cell responses to AZD1222 COVID-19 vaccine. General observations from the study: Possibly, clonal diversity was underestimated; donors were largely white British and included more females. The reported proportion of spike-specific TCRs targeting unmutated variant regions was nearly half. Only a handful of AZD1222 recipients, roughly 6 in all, had baseline seropositivity. Spike-specific TCR breadth rose after two AZD1222 doses, and depth rose as well.

For this clone: The antigen remains unidentified.

Assay used: immunoSEQ multiplex PCR; TCRdb lists only in-frame clones, some missing. The data contain 150,000 to 200,000 clones, over 85% of them singletons. Trimming pared 2 bases from V and 0 bases from J, leaving 7 bases between. The CDR3 is 14 residues long. Germline V gene lookup returns CDR1 LGHDT and CDR2 YNNKEL (reference sequence). This clonotype was sampled from an adult who received the MenACWY meningococcal vaccine as a control. Sequenced here: peripheral blood, sampled 28 days after the second dose of the MenACWY control vaccine. This rearrangement joins TRBV3-1 (or the pseudogene TRBV3-2) to TRBJ1-1; no clear D gene. The chain's CDR3 is CASSQKGMNTEAFF. In DNA, the CDR3 is TGTGCCAGCAGCCAAAAAGGGATGAACACTGAAGCTTTCTTT.